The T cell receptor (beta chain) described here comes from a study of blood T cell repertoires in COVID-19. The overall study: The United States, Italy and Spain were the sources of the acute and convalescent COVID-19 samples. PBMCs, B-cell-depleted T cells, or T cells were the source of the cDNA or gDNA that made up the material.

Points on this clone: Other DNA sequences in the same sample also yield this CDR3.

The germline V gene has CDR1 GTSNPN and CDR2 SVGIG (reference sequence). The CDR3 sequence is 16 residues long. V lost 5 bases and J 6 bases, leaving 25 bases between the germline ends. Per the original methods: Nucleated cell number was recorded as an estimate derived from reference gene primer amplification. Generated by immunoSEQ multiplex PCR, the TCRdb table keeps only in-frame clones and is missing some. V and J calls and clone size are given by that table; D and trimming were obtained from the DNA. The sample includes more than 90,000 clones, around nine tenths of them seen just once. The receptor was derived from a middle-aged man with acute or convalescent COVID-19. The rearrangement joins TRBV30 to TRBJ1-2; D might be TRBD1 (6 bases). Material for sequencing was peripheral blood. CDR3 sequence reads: CAWSTRVGGPRDGYTF. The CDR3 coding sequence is TGTGCCTGGTCTACTCGGGTGGGGGGGCCGCGGGATGGCTACACCTTC.